This entry lists 19 T cell receptor beta chains sequenced from one sample in a study of blood T cell repertoires in COVID-19. Generated by immunoSEQ multiplex PCR, the TCRdb table keeps only in-frame clones and is missing some. This table holds 250,000 to 350,000 clones, roughly 85% found once. The sample comprised PBMCs or T cells enriched from blood (not recorded which). These receptors originate from a woman in her forties or fifties who had recovered from COVID-19.

The chain combines TRBV28 with TRBJ1-3; 8 bases align to TRBD1. With V trimmed by 4 bases and J by 4 bases, 6 bases remained unmatched. Germline CDR1 reads MDHEN; CDR2 reads SYDVKM. CDR3 length equals 15 residues. CDR3 sequence: CASSSGTGRGNTIYF. In DNA form, the CDR3 reads TGTGCCAGCAGTTCAGGGACAGGTAGAGGAAACACCATATATTTT. The full variable domain, in which reference TRBV28 and TRBJ1-3 provide the parts outside the CDR3, is DVKVTQSSRYLVKRTGEKVFLECVQDMDHENMFWYRQDPGLGLRLIYFSYDVKMKEKGDIPEGYSVSREKKERFSLILESASTNQTSMYLCASSSGTGRGNTIYFGEGSWLTVV.

The rearrangement joins TRBV5-1 to TRBJ1-6; D might be TRBD1 (5 bases). Trimming pared 1 base from V and 6 bases from J, leaving 11 bases between. The length of the CDR3 is 15 residues. Germline loops: CDR1 SGHRS, CDR2 YFSETQ. The DNA of the CDR3 is TGCGCCAGCAGCTTGACTGGGGCAGCTAATTCACCCCTCCACTTT. This encodes CASSLTGAANSPLHF.

This clone has just one count. V gene TRBV5-6 combines with J gene TRBJ1-3; 8 bases line up with TRBD1. This CDR3 has 17 amino acids. Looked up from germline, CDR1 is SGHDT and CDR2 is YYEEEE. After removal of 4 bases from V and 3 bases from J, the junction contained 12 bases not matched to a gene. The CDR3, as DNA: TGTGCCAGCAGCAGAATTGACAGGGGTGTCCTTGGAAACACCATATATTTT. This sequence encodes CASSRIDRGVLGNTIYF.

This clone was seen just once. The CDR3 DNA reads as TGTGCCAGCAGCCCCCAGGGAAGGCAGCCCCAGCATTTT. This codes for CASSPQGRQPQHF. V gene TRBV6-6 combines with J gene TRBJ1-5; the D gene is possibly TRBD1 (5 bases). The CDR3 runs 13 residues. CDR1 and CDR2 from the germline V gene are MNHNY and SVGAGI (reference sequence). Trimming took 6 bases from V and 7 from J, leaving 13 bases between them.

The chain carries TRBV4-1 and TRBJ2-1; perhaps TRBD2 as D (5 bases). Germline lookup yields CDR1 MGHRA and CDR2 YSYEKL. V shed 4 bases and J shed 7 bases, with 5 bases lying between them. The CDR3 has 11 amino acids. The CDR3 reads CASSPGNEQFF. The CDR3 DNA reads as TGCGCCAGCAGCCCGGGGAATGAGCAGTTCTTC.

The rearrangement links TRBV6-4 to TRBJ2-1; 12 nucleotides line up with TRBD2. The CDR3 runs 14 residues. CDR1 is MRHNA, CDR2 SNTAGT, per germline. V trimming: 0 bases; J trimming: 9 bases; junction bases outside the gene matches: 0. CDR3 sequence (DNA): TGTGCCAGCAGTGACTCGACTAGCGGGAGTGAGCAGTTCTTC. It translates to CASSDSTSGSEQFF.

This rearrangement joins TRBV5-1 to TRBJ1-6; 7 bases agree with TRBD1. Per germline, CDR1 SGHRS and CDR2 YFSETQ. This CDR3 spans 14 amino acids. The V gene end was trimmed by 4 bases and the J gene end by 10 bases; junction bases not matched to a gene: 8. In nucleotides, the CDR3 is TGCGCCAGCAGCCCTGGGACAGTGGACTCACCCCTCCACTTT. Translating gives CASSPGTVDSPLHF.

The count of this clone is one. The chain employs TRBV15 and TRBJ1-1; D possibly corresponds to TRBD1 (5 bases). This CDR3 region has 17 residues. V dropped 0 bases and J dropped 3 bases, with 17 bases sitting between them. Germline CDR1 reads LNHNV; CDR2 reads YYDKDF (reference sequence). CDR3 loop: CATSRDSGMVGDTEAFF. For the CDR3, the DNA is TGTGCCACCAGCAGAGATTCGGGCATGGTAGGGGACACTGAAGCTTTCTTT.

The V and J genes are TRBV27 and TRBJ1-6; TRBD1 is a possible D gene (6 bases). The CDR3 consists of 15 residues. CDR1 is MNHEY, CDR2 SMNVEV, per germline (reference sequence). Trimming took 6 bases from V and 7 from J, leaving 16 bases between them. Here the CDR3 DNA reads TGTGCCAGCAGCTTAACAGGGAACTTGAATTCACCCCTCCACTTT. Protein product: CASSLTGNLNSPLHF.

The rearrangement joins TRBV6-5 to TRBJ2-7; TRBD1 matches 9 bases. Germline V gene lookup returns CDR1 MNHEY and CDR2 SVGAGI. After removal of 4 bases from V and 0 bases from J, the junction contained 1 base not matched to a gene. This CDR3 spans 14 amino acids. The CDR3 is CASSLGQGSYEQYF. The CDR3 bases are TGTGCCAGCAGTTTGGGACAGGGCTCCTACGAGCAGTACTTC.

The gene calls are TRBV5-1 and TRBJ2-5; 7 nucleotides agree with TRBD2. The CDR3 loop spans 13 amino acids. Germline-derived CDR1 and CDR2 are SGHRS and YFSETQ. Unmatched junction bases numbered 1, after V lost 0 bases and J lost 5 bases. The DNA for the CDR3 is TGCGCCAGCAGCTTGGCCGGGGGGGAGACCCAGTACTTC. Translating it yields CASSLAGGETQYF.

The table lists this clone with many counts. The rearrangement uses TRBV4-1 and TRBJ1-2; TRBD1 matches at 9 bases. CDR3 length equals 16 residues. The V gene end was trimmed by 0 bases and the J gene end by 7 bases; junction bases not matched to a gene: 9. In germline, CDR1 is MGHRA, CDR2 YSYEKL. CDR3 protein: CASSQDKGQGLRGYTF. The CDR3 DNA follows: TGCGCCAGCAGCCAAGATAAGGGACAGGGCCTTCGTGGCTACACCTTC.

V usage is TRBV14 and J usage is TRBJ2-1; 8 bases are a match to TRBD2. The CDR3 totals 17 residues. Germline-derived CDR1 and CDR2 are SGHDN and FVKESK. The V segment lost 0 bases and the J segment 5 bases; nucleotides outside the gene matches: 9. The CDR3 region has the DNA TGTGCCAGCAGCCAAGACTATGGACTAGCTAACCACAATGAGCAGTTCTTC. Amino acid sequence: CASSQDYGLANHNEQFF. The full variable domain, its missing parts supplied by reference TRBV14 and TRBJ2-1, is EAGVTQFPSHSVIEKGQTVTLRCDPISGHDNLYWYRRVMGKEIKFLLHFVKESKQDESGMPNNRFLAERTGGTYSTLKVQPAELEDSGVYFCASSQDYGLANHNEQFFGPGTRLTVL.

This clone appeared once. The gene calls are TRBV7-6 and TRBJ2-7, with D tentatively TRBD1 (6 bases). The CDR3 is 15 residues long. V was pared by 1 base and J by 9 bases, with 19 bases between. Germline V CDR1 and CDR2: SGHVS, FNYEAQ. CDR3 residues: CASSLVQGKGSVQYF. The CDR3 nucleotides read TGTGCCAGCAGCTTAGTACAGGGAAAAGGGTCTGTGCAGTACTTC.

This sequence joins TRBV4-3 and TRBJ1-5; possible D gene TRBD1, 5 bases. This CDR3 is 16 amino acids long. Germline assignment: CDR1 LGHNA and CDR2 YSLEER. V shed 0 bases and J shed 3 bases, with 12 bases lying between them. CDR3 region: CASSQDPGVYNQPQHF. For the CDR3, the DNA is TGCGCCAGCAGCCAAGATCCGGGGGTTTACAATCAGCCCCAGCATTTT.

The chain has TRBV1 and TRBJ2-3; the table's D call, TRBD2, has no DNA check behind it. TRBV1 is a documented pseudogene. The CDR3 contains 20 residues. Here the CDR3 DNA reads TGCACCAGCAGCCAAGATTGGGTGGCGGGGGGGTGCTGCGGCACAGATACGCAGTATTTT. Its translation is CTSSQDWVAGGCCGTDTQYF.

This clone appeared many times. The chain uses TRBV10-2 and TRBJ1-2; 8 nucleotides agree with TRBD1. CDR1 is WSHSY and CDR2 is SAAADI in the germline V gene. V lost 11 bases to trimming and J lost 4 bases; unmatched junction nucleotides: 18. The CDR3 length is 16 residues. In DNA, the CDR3 is TGCGCCGGCCCCCCAGGGACAGGCAGAGCAGCCTATGGCTACACCTTC. Protein product: CAGPPGTGRAAYGYTF.

This rearrangement joins TRBV2 to TRBJ1-2; 9 positions agree with TRBD1. This CDR3 contains 15 residues. V lost 5 bases and J lost 8; bases outside the gene matches: 12. Germline V gives CDR1 SNHLY, CDR2 FYNNEI. CDR3 in amino acids: CASSLTWTGAEGYTF. CDR3 DNA sequence: TGTGCCAGCAGTCTAACCTGGACAGGGGCTGAGGGCTACACCTTC.

As to this clone: One end of the junction fails to match germline, which may point to a read error. The chain employs TRBV20-1 and TRBJ1-2; D call uncertain. Germline CDR1 reads DFQATT; CDR2 reads SNEGSKA (reference sequence). The CDR3 loop spans 11 amino acids. The CDR3 DNA follows: TGCAGTGCTAGTCTAACGAGCCTAGTCCCATTC. This codes for CSASLTSLVPF.